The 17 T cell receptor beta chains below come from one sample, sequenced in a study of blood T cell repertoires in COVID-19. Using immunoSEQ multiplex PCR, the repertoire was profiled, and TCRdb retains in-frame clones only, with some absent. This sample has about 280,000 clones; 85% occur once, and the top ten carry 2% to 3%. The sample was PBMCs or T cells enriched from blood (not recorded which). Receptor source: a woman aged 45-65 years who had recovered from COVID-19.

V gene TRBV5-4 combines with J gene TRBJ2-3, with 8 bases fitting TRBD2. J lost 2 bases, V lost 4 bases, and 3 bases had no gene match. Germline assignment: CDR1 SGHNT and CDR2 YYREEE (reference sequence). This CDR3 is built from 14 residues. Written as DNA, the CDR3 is TGTGCCAGCAGCGGCGGGGGGTACACAGATACGCAGTATTTT. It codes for CASSGGGYTDTQYF.

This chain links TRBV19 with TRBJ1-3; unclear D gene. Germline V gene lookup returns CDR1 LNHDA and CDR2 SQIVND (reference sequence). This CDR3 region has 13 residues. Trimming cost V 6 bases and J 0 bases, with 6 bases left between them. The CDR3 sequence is CASSATSGNTIYF. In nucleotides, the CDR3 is TGTGCCAGTAGCGCTACCTCTGGAAACACCATATATTTT.

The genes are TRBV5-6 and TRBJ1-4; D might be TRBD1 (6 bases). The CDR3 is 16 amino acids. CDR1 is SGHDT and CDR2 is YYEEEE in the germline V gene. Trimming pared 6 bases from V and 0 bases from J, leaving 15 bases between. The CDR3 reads CASNQYRTATNEKLFF. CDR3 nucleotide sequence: TGTGCCAGCAACCAATATCGGACAGCAACTAATGAAAAACTGTTTTTT. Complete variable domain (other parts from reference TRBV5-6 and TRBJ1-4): DAGVTQSPTHLIKTRGQQVTLRCSPKSGHDTVSWYQQALGQGPQFIFQYYEEEERQRGNFPDRFSGHQFPNYSSELNVNALLLGDSALYLCASNQYRTATNEKLFFGSGTQLSVL.

CDR3 sequence (DNA): TGTGCCTGGAGTGTACTAGGGGAGCAGTACTTC. Amino acid sequence: CAWSVLGEQYF. The V and J genes are TRBV30 and TRBJ2-7, with a tentative D call TRBD2 (5 bases). Trimming removed 0 bases from V and 7 bases from J, with 7 bases in between. The CDR3 runs to 11 residues. Germline CDR1 reads GTSNPN; CDR2 reads SVGIG (reference sequence).

CDR3 region: CASSAVTPFNYGYTF. DNA for the CDR3: TGCGCCAGCAGCGCGGTGACGCCGTTTAACTATGGCTACACCTTC. V is TRBV10-2 and J is TRBJ1-2; D unclear. There are 15 residues in the CDR3. Deletions cut 6 bases from V and 1 base from J, with 15 bases between. Per germline, CDR1 WSHSY and CDR2 SAAADI.

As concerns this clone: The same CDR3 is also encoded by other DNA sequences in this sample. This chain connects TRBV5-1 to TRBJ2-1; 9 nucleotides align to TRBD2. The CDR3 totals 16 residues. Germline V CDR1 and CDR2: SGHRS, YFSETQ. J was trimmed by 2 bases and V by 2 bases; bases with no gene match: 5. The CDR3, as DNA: TGCGCCAGCAGCTTACTTGCGGGGGGGACCTACAATGAGCAGTTCTTC. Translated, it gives CASSLLAGGTYNEQFF.

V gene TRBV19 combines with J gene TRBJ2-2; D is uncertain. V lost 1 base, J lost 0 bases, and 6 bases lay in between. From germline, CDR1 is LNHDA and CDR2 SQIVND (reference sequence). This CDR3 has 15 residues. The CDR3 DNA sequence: TGTGCCAGTAGTATAGGCAGTGCGAACACCGGGGAGCTGTTTTTT. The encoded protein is CASSIGSANTGELFF.

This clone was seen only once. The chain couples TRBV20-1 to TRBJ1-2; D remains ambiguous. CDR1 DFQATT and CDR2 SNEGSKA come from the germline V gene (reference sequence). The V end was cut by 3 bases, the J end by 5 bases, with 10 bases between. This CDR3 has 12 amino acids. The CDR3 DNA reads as TGCAGTGCTAGTCGGCGGATATATGGCTACACCTTC. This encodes CSASRRIYGYTF.

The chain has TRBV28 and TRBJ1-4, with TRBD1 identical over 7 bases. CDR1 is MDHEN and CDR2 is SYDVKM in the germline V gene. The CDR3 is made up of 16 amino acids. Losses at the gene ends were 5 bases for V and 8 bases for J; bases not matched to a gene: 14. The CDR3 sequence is CASSPAVTGAREKLFF. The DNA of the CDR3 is TGTGCCAGCAGTCCGGCAGTTACAGGGGCGCGCGAAAAACTGTTTTTT.

CDR3 nucleotide sequence: TGTGCCAGCAGTCCCCGGGGGGGGACCCCCTACACCTTC. This encodes CASSPRGGTPYTF. This chain uses TRBV6-2 or TRBV6-3 with TRBJ1-2; D is perhaps TRBD1 (5 bases). Germline lookup yields CDR1 MNHEY and CDR2 SVGEGT. V lost 5 bases and J 10 bases, leaving 17 bases between the germline ends. The CDR3 consists of 13 residues.

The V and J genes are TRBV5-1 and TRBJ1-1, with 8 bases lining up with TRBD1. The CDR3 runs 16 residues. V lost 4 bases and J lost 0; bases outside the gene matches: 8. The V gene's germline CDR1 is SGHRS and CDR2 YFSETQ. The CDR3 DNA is TGCGCCAGCAGCAAAACAGGGGGGAGCATGAACACTGAAGCTTTCTTT. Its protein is CASSKTGGSMNTEAFF.

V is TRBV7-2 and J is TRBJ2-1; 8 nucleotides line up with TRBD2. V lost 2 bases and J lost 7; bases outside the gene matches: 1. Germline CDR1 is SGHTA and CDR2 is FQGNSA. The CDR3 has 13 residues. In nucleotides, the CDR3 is TGTGCCAGCAGCTTAATAGCGGGAAATGAGCAGTTCTTC. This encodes CASSLIAGNEQFF.

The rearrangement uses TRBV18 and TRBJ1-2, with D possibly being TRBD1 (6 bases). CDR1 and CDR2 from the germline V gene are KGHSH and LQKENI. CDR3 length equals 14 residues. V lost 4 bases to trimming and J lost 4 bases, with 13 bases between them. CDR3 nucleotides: TGTGCCAGCTCACGAGACACAGGGTTCTATGGCTACACCTTC. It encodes CASSRDTGFYGYTF. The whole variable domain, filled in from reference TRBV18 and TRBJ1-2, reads NAGVMQNPRHLVRRRGQEARLRCSPMKGHSHVYWYRQLPEEGLKFMVYLQKENIIDESGMPKERFSAEFPKEGPSILRIQQVVRGDSAAYFCASSRDTGFYGYTFGSGTRLTVV.

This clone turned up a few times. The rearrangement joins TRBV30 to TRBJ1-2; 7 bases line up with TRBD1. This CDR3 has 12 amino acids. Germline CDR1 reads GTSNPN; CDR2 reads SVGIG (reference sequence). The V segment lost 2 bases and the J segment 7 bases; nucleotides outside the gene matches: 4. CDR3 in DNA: TGTGCCTGGAGTACAGGGGAACCTGGCTACACCTTC. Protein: CAWSTGEPGYTF.

CDR3: CSASAGLENSPLHF. The CDR3 region has the DNA TGCAGTGCTAGTGCGGGACTAGAAAATTCACCCCTCCACTTT. The rearrangement links TRBV20-1 to TRBJ1-6, with D possibly being TRBD1 (5 bases). Trimming took off 3 bases at V and 7 bases at J, with 13 bases between the two ends. The CDR3 has 14 residues. Germline V CDR1 and CDR2: DFQATT, SNEGSKA (reference sequence).

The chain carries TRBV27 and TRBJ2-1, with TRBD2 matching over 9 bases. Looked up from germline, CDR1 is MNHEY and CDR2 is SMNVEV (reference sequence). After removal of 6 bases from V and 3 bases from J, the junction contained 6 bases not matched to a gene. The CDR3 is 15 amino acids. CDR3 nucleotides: TGTGCCAGCAGCTATAGCGGGAGAGTCTACAATGAGCAGTTCTTC. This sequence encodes CASSYSGRVYNEQFF.

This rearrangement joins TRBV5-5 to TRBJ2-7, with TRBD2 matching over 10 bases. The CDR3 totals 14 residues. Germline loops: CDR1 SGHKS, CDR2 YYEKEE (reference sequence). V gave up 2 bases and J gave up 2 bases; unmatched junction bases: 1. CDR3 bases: TGTGCCAGCAGCTTAGCGGGAGGGCCCTACGAGCAGTACTTC. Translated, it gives CASSLAGGPYEQYF.